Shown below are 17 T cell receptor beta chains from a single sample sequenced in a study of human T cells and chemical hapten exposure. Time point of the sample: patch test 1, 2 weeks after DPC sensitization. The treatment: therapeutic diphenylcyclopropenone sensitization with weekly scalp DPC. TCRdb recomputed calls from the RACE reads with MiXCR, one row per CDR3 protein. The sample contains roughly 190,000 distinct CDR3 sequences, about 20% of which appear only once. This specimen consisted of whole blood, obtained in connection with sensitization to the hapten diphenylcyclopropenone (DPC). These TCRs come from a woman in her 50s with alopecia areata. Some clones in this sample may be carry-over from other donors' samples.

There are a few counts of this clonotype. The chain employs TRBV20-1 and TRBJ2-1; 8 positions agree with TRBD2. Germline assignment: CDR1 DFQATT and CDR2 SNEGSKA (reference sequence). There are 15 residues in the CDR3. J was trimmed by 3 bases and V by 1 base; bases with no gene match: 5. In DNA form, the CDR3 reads TGCAGTGCTAGAGGCCGCCGGGAGGGCTACAATGAGCAGTTCTTC. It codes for CSARGRREGYNEQFF.

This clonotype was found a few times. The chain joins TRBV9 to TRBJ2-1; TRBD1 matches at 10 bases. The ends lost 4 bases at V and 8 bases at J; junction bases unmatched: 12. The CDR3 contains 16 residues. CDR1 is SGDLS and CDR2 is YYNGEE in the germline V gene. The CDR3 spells CASSFRQGAIVDEQFF. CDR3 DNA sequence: TGTGCCAGCAGCTTTCGACAGGGGGCAATAGTCGATGAGCAGTTCTTC.

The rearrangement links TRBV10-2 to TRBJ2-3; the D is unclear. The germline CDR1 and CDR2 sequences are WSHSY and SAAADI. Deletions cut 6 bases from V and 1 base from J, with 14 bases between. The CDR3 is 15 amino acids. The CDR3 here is CASSPLGIGTDTQYF. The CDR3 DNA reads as TGCGCCAGCAGCCCCCTAGGGATCGGCACAGATACGCAGTATTTT.

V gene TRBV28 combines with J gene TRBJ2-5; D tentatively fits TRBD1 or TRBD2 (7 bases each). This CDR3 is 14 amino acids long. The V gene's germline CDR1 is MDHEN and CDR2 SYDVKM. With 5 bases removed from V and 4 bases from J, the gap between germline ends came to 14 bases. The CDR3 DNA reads TGTGCCAGCAGTCCCCAGGGGGGGCGAGAGACCCAGTACTTC. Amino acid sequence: CASSPQGGRETQYF.

The DNA of the CDR3 is TGTGCCTGGAGAGGACGCGGGGCAGGGGGAACTGAAGCTTTCTTT. It is translated as CAWRGRGAGGTEAFF. The chain combines TRBV30 with TRBJ1-1, with 7 bases identical to TRBD1. Looked up from germline, CDR1 is GTSNPN and CDR2 is SVGIG (reference sequence). The trim removed 3 bases at V and 5 bases at J, leaving 12 bases unmatched. The length of the CDR3 is 15 residues.

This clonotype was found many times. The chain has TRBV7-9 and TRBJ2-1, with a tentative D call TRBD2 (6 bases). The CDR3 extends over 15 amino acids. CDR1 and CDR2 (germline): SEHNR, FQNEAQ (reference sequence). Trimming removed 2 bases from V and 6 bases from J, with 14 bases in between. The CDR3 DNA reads TGTGCCAGCAGCTTATTCAGGCGGGAAGGCAATGAGCAGTTCTTC. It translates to CASSLFRREGNEQFF.

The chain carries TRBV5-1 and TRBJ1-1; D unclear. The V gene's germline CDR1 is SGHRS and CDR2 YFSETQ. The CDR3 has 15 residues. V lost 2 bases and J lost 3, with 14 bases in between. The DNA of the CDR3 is TGCGCCAGCAGCTTTGTACAGAAAAGGGACACTGAAGCTTTCTTT. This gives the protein CASSFVQKRDTEAFF.

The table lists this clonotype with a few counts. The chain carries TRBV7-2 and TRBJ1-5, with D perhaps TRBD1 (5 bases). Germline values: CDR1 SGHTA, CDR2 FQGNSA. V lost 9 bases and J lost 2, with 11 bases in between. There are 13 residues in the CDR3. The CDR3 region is CASGRDGNQPQHF. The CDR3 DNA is TGTGCCAGTGGGCGGGACGGCAATCAGCCCCAGCATTTT.

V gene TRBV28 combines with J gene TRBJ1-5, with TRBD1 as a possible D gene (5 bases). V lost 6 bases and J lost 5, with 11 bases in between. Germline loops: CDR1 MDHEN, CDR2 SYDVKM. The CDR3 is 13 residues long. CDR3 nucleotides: TGTGCCAGCAGCCCAGACAGTTATCAGCCCCAGCATTTT. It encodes CASSPDSYQPQHF.

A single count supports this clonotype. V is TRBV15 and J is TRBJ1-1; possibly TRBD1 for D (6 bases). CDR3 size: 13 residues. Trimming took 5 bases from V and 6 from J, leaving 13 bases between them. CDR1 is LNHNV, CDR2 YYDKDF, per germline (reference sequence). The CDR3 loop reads CATSSGVGAEAFF. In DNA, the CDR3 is TGTGCCACCAGCTCAGGGGTTGGCGCTGAAGCTTTCTTT.

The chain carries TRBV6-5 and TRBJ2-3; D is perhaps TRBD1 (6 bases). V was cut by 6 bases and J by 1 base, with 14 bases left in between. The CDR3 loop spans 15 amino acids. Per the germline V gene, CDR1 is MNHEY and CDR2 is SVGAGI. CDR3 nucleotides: TGTGCCAGCAGCCCCAGGGGAAGGGGCACAGATACGCAGTATTTT. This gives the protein CASSPRGRGTDTQYF.

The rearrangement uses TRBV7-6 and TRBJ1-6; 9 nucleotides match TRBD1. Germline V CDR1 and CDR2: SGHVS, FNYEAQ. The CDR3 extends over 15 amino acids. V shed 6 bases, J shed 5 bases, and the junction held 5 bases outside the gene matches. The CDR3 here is CASRVGQGNNSPLHF. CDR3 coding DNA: TGTGCCAGCAGGGTAGGACAGGGGAATAATTCACCCCTCCACTTT.

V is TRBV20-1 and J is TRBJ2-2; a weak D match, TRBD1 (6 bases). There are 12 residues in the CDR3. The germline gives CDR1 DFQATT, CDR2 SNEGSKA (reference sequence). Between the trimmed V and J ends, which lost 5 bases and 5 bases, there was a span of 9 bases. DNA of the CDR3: TGCAGTGCTTTAACAGGGACCGGGGAGCTGTTTTTT. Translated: CSALTGTGELFF.

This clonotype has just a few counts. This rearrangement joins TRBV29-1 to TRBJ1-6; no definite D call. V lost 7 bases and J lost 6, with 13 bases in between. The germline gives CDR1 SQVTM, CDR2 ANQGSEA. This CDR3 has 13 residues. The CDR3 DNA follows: TGCAGCGCCCGCGTCGGCGGTAATTCACCCCTCCACTTT. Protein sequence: CSARVGGNSPLHF.

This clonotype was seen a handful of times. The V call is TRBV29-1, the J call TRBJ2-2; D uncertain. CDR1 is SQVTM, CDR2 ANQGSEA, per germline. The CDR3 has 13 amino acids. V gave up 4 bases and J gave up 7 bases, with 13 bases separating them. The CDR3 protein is CSVGMTHHGELFF. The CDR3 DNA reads TGCAGCGTTGGGATGACCCACCACGGGGAGCTGTTTTTT.

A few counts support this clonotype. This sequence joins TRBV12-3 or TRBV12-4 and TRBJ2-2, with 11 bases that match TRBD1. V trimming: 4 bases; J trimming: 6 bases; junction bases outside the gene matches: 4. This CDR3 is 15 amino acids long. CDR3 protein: CASSSGTGGPGELFF. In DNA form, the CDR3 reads TGTGCCAGCAGTTCGGGGACAGGGGGTCCCGGGGAGCTGTTTTTT.

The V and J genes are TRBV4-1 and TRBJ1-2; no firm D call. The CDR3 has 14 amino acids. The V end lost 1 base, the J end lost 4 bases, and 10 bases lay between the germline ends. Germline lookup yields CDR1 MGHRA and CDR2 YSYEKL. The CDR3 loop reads CASSQGSWTYGYTF. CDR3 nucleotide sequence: TGCGCCAGCAGCCAAGGCTCCTGGACCTATGGCTACACCTTC.